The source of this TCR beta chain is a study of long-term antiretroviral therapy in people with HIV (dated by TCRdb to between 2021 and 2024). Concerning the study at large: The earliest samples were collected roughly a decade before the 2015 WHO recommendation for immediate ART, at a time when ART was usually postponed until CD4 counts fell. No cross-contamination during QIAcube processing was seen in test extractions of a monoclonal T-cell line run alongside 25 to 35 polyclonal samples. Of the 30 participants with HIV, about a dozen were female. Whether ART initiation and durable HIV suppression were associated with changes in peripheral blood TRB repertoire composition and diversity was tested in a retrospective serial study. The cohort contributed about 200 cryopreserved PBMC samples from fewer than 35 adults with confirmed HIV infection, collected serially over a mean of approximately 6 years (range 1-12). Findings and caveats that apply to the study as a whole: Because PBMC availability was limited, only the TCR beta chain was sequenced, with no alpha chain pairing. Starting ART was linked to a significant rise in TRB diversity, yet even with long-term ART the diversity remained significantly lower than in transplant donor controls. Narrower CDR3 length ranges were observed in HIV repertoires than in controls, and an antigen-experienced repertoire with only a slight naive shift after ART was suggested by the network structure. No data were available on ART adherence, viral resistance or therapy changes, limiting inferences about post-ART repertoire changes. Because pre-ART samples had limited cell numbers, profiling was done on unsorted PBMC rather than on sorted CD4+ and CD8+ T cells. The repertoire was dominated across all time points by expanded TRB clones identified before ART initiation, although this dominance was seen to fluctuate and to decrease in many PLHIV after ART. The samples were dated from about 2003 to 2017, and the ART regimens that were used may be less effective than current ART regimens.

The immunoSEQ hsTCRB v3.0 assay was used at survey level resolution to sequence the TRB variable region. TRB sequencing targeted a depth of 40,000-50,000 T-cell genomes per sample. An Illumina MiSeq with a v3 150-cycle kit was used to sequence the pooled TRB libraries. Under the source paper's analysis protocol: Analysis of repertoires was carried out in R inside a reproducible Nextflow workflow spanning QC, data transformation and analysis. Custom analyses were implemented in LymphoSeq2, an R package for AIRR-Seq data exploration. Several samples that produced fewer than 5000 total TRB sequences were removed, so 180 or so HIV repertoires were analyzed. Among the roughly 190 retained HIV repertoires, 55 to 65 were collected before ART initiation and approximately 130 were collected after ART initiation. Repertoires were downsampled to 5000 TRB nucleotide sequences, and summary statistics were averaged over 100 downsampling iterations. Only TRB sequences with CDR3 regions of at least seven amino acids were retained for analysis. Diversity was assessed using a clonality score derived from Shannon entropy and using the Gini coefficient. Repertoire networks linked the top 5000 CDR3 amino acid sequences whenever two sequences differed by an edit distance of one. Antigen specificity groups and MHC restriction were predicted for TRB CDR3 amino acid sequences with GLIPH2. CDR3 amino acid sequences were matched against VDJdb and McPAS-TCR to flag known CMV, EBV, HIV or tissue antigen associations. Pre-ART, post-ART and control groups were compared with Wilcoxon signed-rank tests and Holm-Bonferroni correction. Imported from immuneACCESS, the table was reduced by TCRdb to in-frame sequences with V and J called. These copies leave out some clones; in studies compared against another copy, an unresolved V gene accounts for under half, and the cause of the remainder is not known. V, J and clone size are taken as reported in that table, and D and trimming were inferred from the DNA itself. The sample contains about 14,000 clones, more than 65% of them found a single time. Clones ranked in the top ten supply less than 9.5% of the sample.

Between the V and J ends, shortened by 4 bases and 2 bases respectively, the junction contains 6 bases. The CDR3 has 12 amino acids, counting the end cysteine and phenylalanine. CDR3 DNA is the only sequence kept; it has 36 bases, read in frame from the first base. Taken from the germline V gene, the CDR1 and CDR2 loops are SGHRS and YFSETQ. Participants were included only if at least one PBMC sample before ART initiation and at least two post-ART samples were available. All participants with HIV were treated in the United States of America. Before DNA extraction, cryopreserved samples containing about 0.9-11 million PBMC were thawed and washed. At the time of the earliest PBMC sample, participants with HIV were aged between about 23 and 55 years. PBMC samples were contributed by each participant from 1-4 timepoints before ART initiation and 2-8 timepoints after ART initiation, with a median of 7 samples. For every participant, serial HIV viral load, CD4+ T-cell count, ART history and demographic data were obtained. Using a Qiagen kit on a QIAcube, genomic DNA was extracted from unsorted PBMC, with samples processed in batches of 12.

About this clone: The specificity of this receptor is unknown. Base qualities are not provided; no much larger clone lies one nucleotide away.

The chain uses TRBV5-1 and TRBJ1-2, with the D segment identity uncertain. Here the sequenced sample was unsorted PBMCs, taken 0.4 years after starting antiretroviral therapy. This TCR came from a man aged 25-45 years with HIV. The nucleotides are TGCGCCAGCAGCCTGGACAACTATGGCTACACCTTC. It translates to CASSLDNYGYTF. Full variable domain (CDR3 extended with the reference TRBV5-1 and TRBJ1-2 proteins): KAGVTQTPRYLIKTRGQQVTLSCSPISGHRSVSWYQQTPGQGLQFLFEYFSETQRNKGNFPGRFSGRQFSNSRSEMNVSTLELGDSALYLCASSLDNYGYTFGSGTRLTVV.